This TCR beta chain was sequenced during a study of shared T cell receptors in the human thymus. Using immunoSEQ multiplex PCR, the repertoire was profiled, and TCRdb retains in-frame clones only, with some absent. Of about 730,000 clones detected, around 85% appear once; the ten largest clones hold under 0.012%. Trimming removed 3 bases from V and 4 bases from J, with 18 bases in between. Germline CDR1 and CDR2: KGHSH and LQKENI. The CDR3 has 16 residues. The sample was also linked to a second study, of human thymus T cells. That work states: Corrective heart surgery yielded the resections from which the thymus tissue came. Gene usage (both V and J) appeared biased in thymic and blood repertoires.

The gene calls are TRBV18 and TRBJ1-2; a weak D match, TRBD1 (5 bases). The TCR was taken from a girl less than two years old with a congenital heart defect. What was sequenced was thymocytes. In nucleotides, the CDR3 is TGTGCCAGCTCACCCAGGACAAGCCCTTCTTTCTATGGCTACACCTTC. It codes for CASSPRTSPSFYGYTF.